The 30 T cell receptor beta chains below come from one sample, sequenced in a study of cytomegalovirus exposure and HLA in healthy donors. Amplification used 60 Vbeta primers and 13 Jbeta primers. Produced via immunoSEQ multiplex PCR; TCRdb's table is partial and in-frame only. The table includes 150,000 to 200,000 clones, around 77% detected once. The sample taken for sequencing was PBMCs. Receptors originate from a man younger than 45 in good health and CMV-seronegative.

The V call is TRBV28, the J call TRBJ2-1; D is unresolved. V was pared by 2 bases and J by 2 bases, with 10 bases between. This CDR3 spans 15 amino acids. Germline-derived CDR1 and CDR2 are MDHEN and SYDVKM. The CDR3 sequence: CASSLVVGPYNEQFF. The CDR3 DNA is TGTGCCAGCAGTTTAGTGGTGGGCCCCTACAATGAGCAGTTCTTC.

Comments on this clone: The same CDR3 can be traced to other DNA sequences in this sample. This chain joins TRBV9 and TRBJ2-3, with 9 positions matching TRBD2. CDR1 is SGDLS and CDR2 is YYNGEE in the germline V gene. Trimming took 3 bases from V and 3 from J; bases not matched to a gene: 5. The CDR3 contains 15 residues. The CDR3 loop reads CASSATTSGTDTQYF. DNA of the CDR3: TGTGCCAGCAGCGCAACGACTAGCGGTACAGATACGCAGTATTTT.

The CDR3 nucleotides read TGCAGCGTGGGCCTGATGGGGGAGGTGTACACCTTC. Translating it yields CSVGLMGEVYTF. The chain joins TRBV29-1 to TRBJ1-2, with D maybe TRBD1 (5 bases). The CDR3 totals 12 residues. The germline V gene has CDR1 SQVTM and CDR2 ANQGSEA. V was cut by 6 bases and J by 11 bases, with 19 bases left in between. The variable domain in full, completed from reference TRBV29-1 and TRBJ1-2, reads SAVISQKPSRDICQRGTSLTIQCQVDSQVTMMFWYRQQPGQSLTLIATANQGSEATYESGFVIDKFPISRPNLTFSTLTVSNMSPEDSSIYLCSVGLMGEVYTFGSGTRLTVV.

Remarks on this clone: At one of its ends the junction is not consistent with the germline gene, which may arise from a read error. Within the sample, other DNA sequences also encode this same CDR3. The chain couples TRBV25-1 to TRBJ2-2; D is unclear. Germline-derived CDR1 and CDR2 are MGHDK and SYGVNS. The CDR3 is 15 residues long. This CDR3 reads CASSELAGNTGELFF. DNA for the CDR3: TGCGCCAGCAGTGAATTGGCAGGAAACACCGGGGAGCTGTTTTTT.

This clone showed up just once. The J gene is TRBJ1-4, the V gene TRBV27; D is unclear. V was shortened by 5 bases and J by 8 bases, with 12 bases between the two germline ends. CDR3 length: 13 amino acids. Germline V CDR1 and CDR2: MNHEY, SMNVEV (reference sequence). In DNA, the CDR3 is TGTGCCAGCAGTCAGCGGTGGGTGGAAAAACTGTTTTTT. This translates into CASSQRWVEKLFF.

V is TRBV13 and J is TRBJ2-7; 9 bases are shared with TRBD2. The germline V gene has CDR1 PRHDT and CDR2 FYEKMQ (reference sequence). The CDR3 has 14 amino acids. Trimming took 7 bases from V and 6 from J; bases not matched to a gene: 10. The CDR3 loop is CASIYSGSSLEQYF. CDR3 nucleotides: TGTGCCAGCATTTATAGCGGGAGTAGCCTCGAGCAGTACTTC.

This clone was seen a single time. This chain uses TRBV2 with TRBJ2-1, with 14 bases identical to TRBD2. Germline values: CDR1 SNHLY, CDR2 FYNNEI. CDR3 length: 18 amino acids. V was pared by 2 bases and J by 7 bases, with 10 bases of the junction left unmatched. CDR3 loop: CASSEIGLAGGTGNEQFF. CDR3 coding DNA: TGTGCCAGCAGTGAAATTGGACTAGCGGGAGGTACGGGGAATGAGCAGTTCTTC.

The rearrangement joins TRBV9 to TRBJ2-1; TRBD2 matches 8 bases. This CDR3 is built from 14 residues. CDR1 SGDLS and CDR2 YYNGEE come from the germline V gene. With 3 bases clipped from V and 7 bases from J, the junction kept 6 bases outside the gene matches. The CDR3 loop is CASSGGLARNEQFF. The DNA for the CDR3 is TGTGCCAGCAGCGGAGGACTAGCCAGGAATGAGCAGTTCTTC. The full variable domain, its missing parts supplied by reference TRBV9 and TRBJ2-1, is DSGVTQTPKHLITATGQRVTLRCSPRSGDLSVYWYQQSLDQGLQFLIQYYNGEERAKGNILERFSAQQFPDLHSELNLSSLELGDSALYFCASSGGLARNEQFFGPGTRLTVL.

The chain joins TRBV25-1 to TRBJ2-3; 13 nucleotides line up with TRBD2. The CDR3 consists of 18 residues. V gave up 4 bases and J gave up 5 bases; unmatched junction bases: 12. Germline CDR1 MGHDK, CDR2 SYGVNS. The DNA for the CDR3 is TGTGCCAGCAGTGGGGAGGGGCCCGGACTAGCGGGAGTAGATACGCAGTATTTT. It codes for CASSGEGPGLAGVDTQYF.

The genes are TRBV6-4 and TRBJ1-5; tentatively, D is TRBD1 (6 bases). The CDR3 is 18 residues long. V was cut by 5 bases and J by 6 bases, with 26 bases left in between. Germline V gene lookup returns CDR1 MRHNA and CDR2 SNTAGT. CDR3 region: CASSRISRDNRIVQPQHF. The CDR3 DNA follows: TGTGCCAGCAGTCGCATTTCACGGGACAATCGGATCGTTCAGCCCCAGCATTTT.

The V call is TRBV19, the J call TRBJ2-1, with TRBD2 identical over 13 bases. This CDR3 is built from 15 residues. V lost 3 bases and J lost 8; bases outside the gene matches: 4. Germline V CDR1 and CDR2: LNHDA, SQIVND (reference sequence). CDR3 DNA: TGTGCCAGTAGTATCGGGACTAGCGGGACCGATGAGCAGTTCTTC. Encoded protein: CASSIGTSGTDEQFF. The whole variable domain, filled in from reference TRBV19 and TRBJ2-1, reads DGGITQSPKYLFRKEGQNVTLSCEQNLNHDAMYWYRQDPGQGLRLIYYSQIVNDFQKGDIAEGYSVSREKKESFPLTVTSAQKNPTAFYLCASSIGTSGTDEQFFGPGTRLTVL.

This chain connects TRBV10-1 to TRBJ2-1, with 9 positions matching TRBD2. V was clipped by 2 bases and J by 3 bases; unmatched bases: 5. The CDR3 consists of 16 residues. Germline CDR1 WNHNN, CDR2 SYGVQD (reference sequence). The CDR3 spells CASSERVAGVYNEQFF. CDR3 DNA sequence: TGCGCCAGCAGTGAGCGGGTAGCGGGAGTCTACAATGAGCAGTTCTTC.

V gene TRBV5-1 combines with J gene TRBJ1-2; 9 positions match TRBD1. CDR3 length: 15 amino acids. Trimming took 0 bases from V and 4 from J; bases not matched to a gene: 4. Germline CDR1 reads SGHRS; CDR2 reads YFSETQ. The CDR3 DNA reads as TGCGCCAGCAGCTTGGAAACAGGGGGCGGCTATGGCTACACCTTC. It specifies CASSLETGGGYGYTF. Combining the CDR3 with reference TRBV5-1 and TRBJ1-2 gives the whole variable domain KAGVTQTPRYLIKTRGQQVTLSCSPISGHRSVSWYQQTPGQGLQFLFEYFSETQRNKGNFPGRFSGRQFSNSRSEMNVSTLELGDSALYLCASSLETGGGYGYTFGSGTRLTVV.

The chain joins TRBV27 to TRBJ1-5; possible D gene TRBD1, 5 bases. Between the trimmed V and J ends, which lost 4 bases and 3 bases, there was a span of 10 bases. This CDR3 comprises 14 residues. CDR1 is MNHEY, CDR2 SMNVEV, per germline (reference sequence). Here the CDR3 DNA reads TGTGCCAGCAGTTGGGGGGGTTCCAATCAGCCCCAGCATTTT. Translating it yields CASSWGGSNQPQHF.

The rearrangement uses TRBV10-3 and TRBJ2-3; perhaps TRBD2 as D (6 bases). CDR3 length: 17 residues. Germline V gene data show CDR1 as ENHRY and CDR2 as SYGVKD. CDR3 DNA sequence: TGTGCTAGCGGCCCCGGGCGGGGAATCGCCAATGGGGATACGCAGTATTTT. Protein sequence: CASGPGRGIANGDTQYF.

The V call is TRBV15, the J call TRBJ1-1; unclear D gene. Germline V gene lookup returns CDR1 LNHNV and CDR2 YYDKDF (reference sequence). V was trimmed by 0 bases and J by 7 bases, leaving 9 bases between them. The CDR3 runs 13 residues. The CDR3 DNA reads as TGTGCCACCAGCAGAGACCCAGGCGATGAAGCTTTCTTT. Translated, it gives CATSRDPGDEAFF.

The chain couples TRBV9 to TRBJ2-7, with 7 bases lining up with TRBD1. The germline V gene has CDR1 SGDLS and CDR2 YYNGEE. CDR3 length equals 13 residues. J was trimmed by 6 bases and V by 4 bases; bases with no gene match: 7. CDR3 DNA sequence: TGTGCCAGCAGCCCCCGGACAGGCCCCGAGCAGTACTTC. This codes for CASSPRTGPEQYF.

This clone turned up a few times. The chain uses TRBV12-1 and TRBJ2-3; the table's D call TRBD2 went unverified against the DNA. TRBV12-1 is termed a pseudogene. The CDR3 consists of 16 residues. In DNA form, the CDR3 reads TGTGCCAGCAGCGCGAGACTAGCGGGGTACACAGATACGCAGTATTTT. Protein sequence: CASSARLAGYTDTQYF.

A remark on this clone: Other DNA sequences in this specimen translate into the identical CDR3. The CDR3 sequence is CASSRQNQETQYF. CDR3 DNA: TGTGCCAGCTCACGTCAGAACCAAGAGACCCAGTACTTC. V and J are TRBV18 and TRBJ2-5; D gene uncertain. The CDR3 consists of 13 residues. V gave up 4 bases and J gave up 0 bases, with 6 bases separating them. CDR1 is KGHSH and CDR2 is LQKENI in the germline V gene.

V usage is TRBV5-1 and J usage is TRBJ2-7; 10 nucleotides align to TRBD1. The germline V gene has CDR1 SGHRS and CDR2 YFSETQ. The CDR3 has 17 amino acids. Losses at the gene ends were 0 bases for V and 0 bases for J; bases not matched to a gene: 6. As DNA, the CDR3 is TGCGCCAGCAGCTTGGGGGGGCGGGACAGGGGCTCCTACGAGCAGTACTTC. Protein: CASSLGGRDRGSYEQYF.

This chain connects TRBV27 to TRBJ2-1; 9 bases are shared with TRBD1. J was trimmed by 5 bases and V by 3 bases; bases with no gene match: 8. From germline, CDR1 is MNHEY and CDR2 SMNVEV (reference sequence). The CDR3 covers 16 residues. CDR3 region: CASSFHGQGRDNEQFF. CDR3 nucleotide sequence: TGTGCCAGCAGTTTCCACGGACAGGGGAGGGACAATGAGCAGTTCTTC.

The rearrangement links TRBV18 to TRBJ2-1, with unresolved D. The germline V gene has CDR1 KGHSH and CDR2 LQKENI. The CDR3 is 15 amino acids. V lost 2 bases and J lost 1, with 9 bases in between. The CDR3 loop is CASSPRQESYNEQFF. Written as DNA, the CDR3 is TGTGCCAGCTCACCAAGGCAGGAATCCTACAATGAGCAGTTCTTC.

The gene calls are TRBV7-3 and TRBJ2-5; 7 positions match TRBD2. CDR3 length equals 14 residues. In germline, CDR1 is SGHTA, CDR2 FQGTGA. The V and J ends lost 5 bases and 4 bases, in that order; junction bases with no gene match: 7. CDR3 sequence: CASSLGRTGETQYF. The CDR3 bases are TGTGCCAGCAGCCTCGGGAGGACGGGAGAGACCCAGTACTTC.

The chain links TRBV28 to TRBJ2-2, with D unresolved. CDR1 MDHEN and CDR2 SYDVKM come from the germline V gene. Trimming left V 3 bases short and J 6 bases short, with 14 bases between. CDR3 length: 15 amino acids. The CDR3 nucleotides are TGTGCCAGCAGTTTGTCCTCTAGATATCCCGGGGAGCTGTTTTTT. Translating it yields CASSLSSRYPGELFF.

V usage is TRBV4-1 and J usage is TRBJ1-4; 8 bases agree with TRBD1. The CDR3 has 15 residues. Germline CDR1 reads MGHRA; CDR2 reads YSYEKL. Trimming cost V 4 bases and J 11 bases; bases outside gene matches: 12. For the CDR3, the DNA is TGCGCCAGCAGCCGAACCGGGACAGGAGCCGATAAACTGTTTTTT. Encoded protein: CASSRTGTGADKLFF.

The rearrangement uses TRBV28 and TRBJ2-3, with 8 bases identical to TRBD1. The germline V gene encodes CDR1 MDHEN and CDR2 SYDVKM. The junction had 6 bases not matched to a gene; V was cut back by 5 bases and J by 2 bases. There are 15 residues in the CDR3. CDR3 protein: CASSPDRELTDTQYF. The CDR3 DNA reads TGTGCCAGCAGTCCGGACAGGGAACTCACAGATACGCAGTATTTT.

V gene TRBV28 combines with J gene TRBJ2-7; 7 nucleotides align to TRBD1. Germline trimming cut 3 bases from V and 3 bases from J; bases unmatched to any gene: 8. From germline, CDR1 is MDHEN and CDR2 SYDVKM. The CDR3 runs to 15 residues. DNA of the CDR3: TGTGCCAGCAGTTTGATTAACAGGGGATACTACGAGCAGTACTTC. This translates into CASSLINRGYYEQYF.

The CDR3 region has the DNA TGCGCCAGCAGCCCCGACAGCAACTCCTACGAGCAGTACTTC. It yields the protein CASSPDSNSYEQYF. The chain has TRBV10-2 and TRBJ2-7; TRBD1 is a possible D gene (5 bases). Germline V gives CDR1 WSHSY, CDR2 SAAADI. The CDR3 loop spans 14 amino acids. With 6 bases removed from V and 0 bases from J, the gap between germline ends came to 12 bases.

The gene calls are TRBV18 and TRBJ2-3; perhaps TRBD1 as D (6 bases). Germline loops: CDR1 KGHSH, CDR2 LQKENI. The CDR3 totals 14 residues. Trimming removed 3 bases from V and 2 bases from J, with 9 bases in between. As DNA, the CDR3 is TGTGCCAGCTCACCGGACAGCCCCACAGATACGCAGTATTTT. It codes for CASSPDSPTDTQYF.

This chain uses TRBV5-4 with TRBJ2-4; 9 nucleotides line up with TRBD2. CDR3 length: 17 amino acids. The junction had 6 bases not matched to a gene; V was cut back by 0 bases and J by 2 bases. Per germline, CDR1 SGHNT and CDR2 YYREEE (reference sequence). As DNA, the CDR3 is TGTGCCAGCAGCTTGGGCGGGAGGGCCTCGACCAAAAACATTCAGTACTTC. It encodes CASSLGGRASTKNIQYF. Based on the CDR3 plus reference TRBV5-4 and TRBJ2-4, the full variable domain is ETGVTQSPTHLIKTRGQQVTLRCSSQSGHNTVSWYQQALGQGPQFIFQYYREEENGRGNFPPRFSGLQFPNYSSELNVNALELDDSALYLCASSLGGRASTKNIQYFGAGTRLSVL.